One and the same sample provided the 19 T cell receptor beta chains below, sequenced in a study of cytomegalovirus exposure and HLA in healthy donors. Primers included in the PCR were 60 Vbeta and 13 Jbeta primers. The data were produced by immunoSEQ multiplex PCR, yet TCRdb's version contains in-frame clones alone and is incomplete. The sample consists of about 170,000 clones, approximately 81% of them appearing once. The sample comprised PBMCs. Source of these receptors: a male donor in good health and CMV-seronegative.

V is TRBV27 and J is TRBJ2-2; D might be TRBD1 (6 bases). The germline gives CDR1 MNHEY, CDR2 SMNVEV (reference sequence). This CDR3 region has 15 residues. Trimming left V 0 bases short and J 5 bases short, with 10 bases between. DNA for the CDR3: TGTGCCAGCAGTTTATCACAGGGAAGGACCGGGGAGCTGTTTTTT. Protein sequence: CASSLSQGRTGELFF.

The chain recombines TRBV5-4 with TRBJ2-7; 16 nucleotides match TRBD2. The V and J ends lost 5 bases and 4 bases, in that order; junction bases with no gene match: 9. The CDR3 has 17 amino acids. CDR1 SGHNT and CDR2 YYREEE come from the germline V gene (reference sequence). CDR3 coding DNA: TGTGCCAGCAGGCAAGGGACTAGCGGGAGGGCCGTGTACGAGCAGTACTTC. It yields the protein CASRQGTSGRAVYEQYF. Full variable domain (outside the CDR3, taken from reference TRBV5-4 and TRBJ2-7): ETGVTQSPTHLIKTRGQQVTLRCSSQSGHNTVSWYQQALGQGPQFIFQYYREEENGRGNFPPRFSGLQFPNYSSELNVNALELDDSALYLCASRQGTSGRAVYEQYFGPGTRLTVT.

This chain connects TRBV2 to TRBJ2-1; TRBD1 might be the D (7 bases). The CDR3 has 14 amino acids. CDR1 is SNHLY, CDR2 FYNNEI, per germline. With 9 bases removed from V and 3 bases from J, the gap between germline ends came to 15 bases. The CDR3 region is CASGGTVIYNEQFF. The CDR3 bases are TGTGCCAGTGGAGGGACAGTTATCTACAATGAGCAGTTCTTC.

Worth noting for this clone: Other DNA sequences in this specimen translate into the identical CDR3. V gene TRBV6-1 combines with J gene TRBJ1-5; 7 nucleotides match TRBD1. Germline V gene sequence: CDR1 MNHNS, CDR2 SASEGT. The ends lost 3 bases at V and 2 bases at J; junction bases unmatched: 10. The CDR3 totals 17 residues. This chain's CDR3 is CASSEDVTGTRNQPQHF. As DNA, the CDR3 is TGTGCCAGCAGTGAGGACGTGACAGGGACCCGCAATCAGCCCCAGCATTTT.

The CDR3: CASSEVSGTIANYGYTF. As DNA, the CDR3 is TGTGCCAGCAGTGAAGTCTCCGGGACAATAGCTAACTATGGCTACACCTTC. The chain joins TRBV2 to TRBJ1-2, with D possibly being TRBD1 (6 bases). The V and J ends lost 1 base and 0 bases respectively, with 15 bases between them. In germline, CDR1 is SNHLY, CDR2 FYNNEI. CDR3 length: 17 residues.

This clone was seen a handful of times. This chain joins TRBV28 and TRBJ2-7, with 9 bases lining up with TRBD1. J lost 3 bases, V lost 6 bases, and 3 bases had no gene match. This CDR3 has 13 residues. Per germline, CDR1 MDHEN and CDR2 SYDVKM. CDR3 sequence reads: CASRKTGGYEQYF. CDR3 sequence (DNA): TGTGCCAGCAGGAAGACAGGGGGCTACGAGCAGTACTTC.

V is TRBV19 and J is TRBJ2-5, with 7 bases that match TRBD2. This CDR3 comprises 18 residues. J gave up 4 bases and V 1 base, and 15 bases lay outside the gene matches. CDR1 LNHDA and CDR2 SQIVND come from the germline V gene (reference sequence). The CDR3 DNA reads as TGTGCCAGTAGTATAGCAGGGCCTAGCGGATTATACTTAGAGACCCAGTACTTC. It is translated as CASSIAGPSGLYLETQYF.

This chain joins TRBV19 and TRBJ1-6; D gene ambiguous. CDR3 length: 12 residues. Trimming left V 9 bases short and J 4 bases short, with 7 bases between. Per the germline V gene, CDR1 is LNHDA and CDR2 is SQIVND (reference sequence). The CDR3 reads CASGMYNSPLHF. For the CDR3, the DNA is TGTGCCAGCGGGATGTATAATTCACCCCTCCACTTT.

The chain links TRBV4-1 to TRBJ1-3; TRBD1 agrees at 9 bases. Looked up from germline, CDR1 is MGHRA and CDR2 is YSYEKL. V trimming: 2 bases; J trimming: 0 bases; junction bases outside the gene matches: 14. The CDR3 contains 20 residues. CDR3 nucleotide sequence: TGCGCCAGCAGCCAACTTCCGGGACAGGGCCCGCCGGTCTCTGGAAACACCATATATTTT. Protein product: CASSQLPGQGPPVSGNTIYF.

V is TRBV25-1 and J is TRBJ2-5, with 9 positions matching TRBD1. The CDR3 consists of 15 residues. The J segment lost 2 bases and the V segment lost 4 bases, leaving 5 bases of the junction unmatched. Germline lookup yields CDR1 MGHDK and CDR2 SYGVNS. The CDR3 reads CASSANRGLQETQYF. The CDR3 bases are TGTGCCAGCAGTGCAAACAGGGGGCTTCAAGAGACCCAGTACTTC.

This chain connects TRBV11-2 to TRBJ2-3; 9 nucleotides line up with TRBD2. V lost 1 base and J lost 2; bases outside the gene matches: 4. CDR1 and CDR2 from the germline V gene are SGHAT and FQNNGV. The length of the CDR3 is 16 residues. The CDR3 DNA follows: TGTGCCAGCAGCTTAGGGCTAGCGGGGTTCACAGATACGCAGTATTTT. Protein sequence: CASSLGLAGFTDTQYF. Variable domain in full (rest from reference TRBV11-2 and TRBJ2-3): EAGVAQSPRYKIIEKRQSVAFWCNPISGHATLYWYQQILGQGPKLLIQFQNNGVVDDSQLPKDRFSAERLKGVDSTLKIQPAKLEDSAVYLCASSLGLAGFTDTQYFGPGTRLTVL.

The gene calls are TRBV28 and TRBJ2-7, with TRBD2 matching 9 bases. In germline, CDR1 is MDHEN, CDR2 SYDVKM. This CDR3 region has 15 residues. With V trimmed by 6 bases and J by 12 bases, 18 bases remained unmatched. CDR3 sequence: CASSRMSGTSFSLYF. The CDR3 nucleotides read TGTGCCAGCAGCAGAATGTCCGGGACTAGCTTTTCGCTGTACTTC.

This clone is a singleton in its sample. Distinct nucleotide sequences in the sample also encode this CDR3. The V gene is TRBV5-4, the J gene TRBJ2-7; 7 nucleotides agree with TRBD1. The V segment lost 4 bases and the J segment 2 bases; nucleotides outside the gene matches: 3. The CDR3 runs to 13 residues. The germline CDR1 and CDR2 sequences are SGHNT and YYREEE (reference sequence). The CDR3 sequence is CASSPTGTYEQYF. The CDR3 DNA follows: TGTGCCAGCAGCCCGACAGGGACCTACGAGCAGTACTTC.

This clone was seen only a few times. This chain uses TRBV4-3 with TRBJ2-7; a weak D match, TRBD1 (6 bases). The germline V and J ends were trimmed by 1 base and 6 bases, with 13 bases remaining between them. CDR3 length: 14 amino acids. Germline V gene sequence: CDR1 LGHNA, CDR2 YSLEER. The CDR3 protein is CASSQVLGAGEQYF. The CDR3 DNA follows: TGCGCCAGCAGCCAAGTTTTGGGGGCGGGCGAGCAGTACTTC.

The V gene is TRBV7-2, the J gene TRBJ1-2, with D unclear. Trimming pared 0 bases from V and 0 bases from J, leaving 5 bases between. Per germline, CDR1 SGHTA and CDR2 FQGNSA. The CDR3 spans 14 residues. The CDR3 DNA follows: TGTGCCAGCAGCTTAGCAGGAGCTAACTATGGCTACACCTTC. This encodes CASSLAGANYGYTF.

This clone showed up just once. The chain joins TRBV10-3 to TRBJ2-5; TRBD2 matches at 9 bases. Germline V lookup: CDR1 ENHRY, CDR2 SYGVKD. This CDR3 has 13 residues. J gave up 2 bases and V 5 bases, and 0 bases lay outside the gene matches. CDR3 bases: TGTGCCATCAGTAGCGGGGGGCAAGAGACCCAGTACTTC. Protein sequence: CAISSGGQETQYF.

This chain joins TRBV19 and TRBJ1-5; weak D call: TRBD1 (6 bases). CDR1 LNHDA and CDR2 SQIVND come from the germline V gene (reference sequence). The CDR3 sequence is 15 residues long. The ends were cut back, 3 bases at V and 3 bases at J, with 12 bases in the middle. CDR3 amino acids: CASSMRGAFNQPQHF. The CDR3 DNA reads TGTGCCAGTAGTATGCGGGGGGCTTTCAATCAGCCCCAGCATTTT.

The V gene is TRBV4-1, the J gene TRBJ2-2; D perhaps matches TRBD1 (6 bases). The length of the CDR3 is 16 residues. V lost 2 bases and J 0 bases, leaving 10 bases between the germline ends. Germline CDR1 and CDR2: MGHRA and YSYEKL. The chain's CDR3 is CASSQQGQSNTGELFF. CDR3 bases: TGCGCCAGCAGCCAACAAGGACAGTCGAACACCGGGGAGCTGTTTTTT.

Comment on this clone: Other DNA sequences in this specimen translate into the identical CDR3. V is TRBV28 and J is TRBJ1-3; no firm D call. This CDR3 has 12 residues. Germline values: CDR1 MDHEN, CDR2 SYDVKM. V was trimmed by 5 bases and J by 0 bases, leaving 2 bases between them. This chain's CDR3 is CASSLSGNTIYF. For the CDR3, the DNA is TGTGCCAGCAGTCTCTCTGGAAACACCATATATTTT.